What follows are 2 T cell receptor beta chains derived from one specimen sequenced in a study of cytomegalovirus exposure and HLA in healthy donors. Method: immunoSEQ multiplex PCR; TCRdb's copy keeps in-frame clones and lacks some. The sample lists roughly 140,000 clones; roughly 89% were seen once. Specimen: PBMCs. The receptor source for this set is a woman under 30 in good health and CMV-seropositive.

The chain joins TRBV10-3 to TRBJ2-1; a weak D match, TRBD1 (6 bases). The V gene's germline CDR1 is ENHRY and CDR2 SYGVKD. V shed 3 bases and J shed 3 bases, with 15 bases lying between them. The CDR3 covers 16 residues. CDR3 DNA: TGTGCCATCAGTGACCACGAAGGGGGAGTCTACAATGAGCAGTTCTTC. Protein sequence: CAISDHEGGVYNEQFF.

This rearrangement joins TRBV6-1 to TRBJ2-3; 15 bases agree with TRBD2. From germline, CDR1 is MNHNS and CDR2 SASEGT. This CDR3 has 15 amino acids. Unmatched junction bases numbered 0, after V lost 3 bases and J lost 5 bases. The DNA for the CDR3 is TGTGCCAGCAGTGAGGGACTAGCGGGAGGAGATACGCAGTATTTT. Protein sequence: CASSEGLAGGDTQYF.